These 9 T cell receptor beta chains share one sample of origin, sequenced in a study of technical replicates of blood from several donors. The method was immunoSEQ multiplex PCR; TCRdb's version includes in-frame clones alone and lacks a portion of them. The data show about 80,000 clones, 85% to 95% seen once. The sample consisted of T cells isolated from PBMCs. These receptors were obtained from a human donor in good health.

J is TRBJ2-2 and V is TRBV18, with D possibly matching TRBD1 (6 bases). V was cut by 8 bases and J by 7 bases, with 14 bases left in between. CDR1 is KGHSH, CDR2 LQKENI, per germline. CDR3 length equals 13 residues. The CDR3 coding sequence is TGTGCCAGCCGCAACAGGGACCTCGGGGAGCTGTTTTTT. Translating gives CASRNRDLGELFF. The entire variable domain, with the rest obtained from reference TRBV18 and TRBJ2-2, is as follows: NAGVMQNPRHLVRRRGQEARLRCSPMKGHSHVYWYRQLPEEGLKFMVYLQKENIIDESGMPKERFSAEFPKEGPSILRIQQVVRGDSAAYFCASRNRDLGELFFGEGSRLTVL.

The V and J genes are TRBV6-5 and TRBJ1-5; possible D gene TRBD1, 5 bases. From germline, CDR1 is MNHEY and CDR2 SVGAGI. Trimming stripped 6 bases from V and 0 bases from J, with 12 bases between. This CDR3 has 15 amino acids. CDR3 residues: CASSLHRISNQPQHF. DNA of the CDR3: TGTGCCAGCAGCTTACACAGGATTAGCAATCAGCCCCAGCATTTT.

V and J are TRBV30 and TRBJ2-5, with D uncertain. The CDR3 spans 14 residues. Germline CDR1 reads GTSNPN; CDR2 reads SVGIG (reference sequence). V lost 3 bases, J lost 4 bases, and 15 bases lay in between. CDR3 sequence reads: CAWRPTRSGETQYF. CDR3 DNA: TGTGCCTGGAGACCCACCCGGTCGGGAGAGACCCAGTACTTC. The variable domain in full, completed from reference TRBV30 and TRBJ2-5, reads SQTIHQWPATLVQPVGSPLSLECTVEGTSNPNLYWYRQAAGRGLQLLFYSVGIGQISSEVPQNLSASRPQDRQFILSSKKLLLSDSGFYLCAWRPTRSGETQYFGPGTRLLVL.

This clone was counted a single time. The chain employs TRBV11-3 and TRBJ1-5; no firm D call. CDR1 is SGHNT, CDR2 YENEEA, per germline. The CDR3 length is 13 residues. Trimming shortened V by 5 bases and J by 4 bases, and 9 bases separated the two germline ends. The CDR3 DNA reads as TGTGCCAGCAGCCGAGGTTATAATCAGCCCCAGCATTTT. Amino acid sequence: CASSRGYNQPQHF. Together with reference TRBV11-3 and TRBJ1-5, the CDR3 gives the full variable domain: EAGVVQSPRYKIIEKKQPVAFWCNPISGHNTLYWYLQNLGQGPELLIRYENEEAVDDSQLPKDRFSAERLKGVDSTLKIQPAELGDSAVYLCASSRGYNQPQHFGDGTRLSIL.

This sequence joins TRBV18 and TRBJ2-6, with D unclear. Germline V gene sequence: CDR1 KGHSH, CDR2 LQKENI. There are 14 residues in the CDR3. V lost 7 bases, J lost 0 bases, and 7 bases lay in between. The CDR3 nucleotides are TGTGCCAGCTTCCCGTCCTCTGGGGCCAACGTCCTGACTTTC. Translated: CASFPSSGANVLTF. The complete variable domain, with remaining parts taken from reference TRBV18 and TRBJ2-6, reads NAGVMQNPRHLVRRRGQEARLRCSPMKGHSHVYWYRQLPEEGLKFMVYLQKENIIDESGMPKERFSAEFPKEGPSILRIQQVVRGDSAAYFCASFPSSGANVLTFGAGSRLTVL.

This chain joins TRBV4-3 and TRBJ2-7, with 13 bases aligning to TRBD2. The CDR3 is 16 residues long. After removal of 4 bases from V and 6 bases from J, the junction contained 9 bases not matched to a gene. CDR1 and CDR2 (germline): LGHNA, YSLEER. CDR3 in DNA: TGCGCCAGCAGCCGTGGACTAGCGGGAGTCTCTACCGAGCAGTACTTC. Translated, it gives CASSRGLAGVSTEQYF.

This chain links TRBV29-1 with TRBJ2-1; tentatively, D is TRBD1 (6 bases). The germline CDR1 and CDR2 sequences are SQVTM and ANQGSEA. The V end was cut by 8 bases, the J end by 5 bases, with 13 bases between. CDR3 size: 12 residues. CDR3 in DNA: TGCAGCCCTTGGGACACAAACAATGAGCAGTTCTTC. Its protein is CSPWDTNNEQFF.

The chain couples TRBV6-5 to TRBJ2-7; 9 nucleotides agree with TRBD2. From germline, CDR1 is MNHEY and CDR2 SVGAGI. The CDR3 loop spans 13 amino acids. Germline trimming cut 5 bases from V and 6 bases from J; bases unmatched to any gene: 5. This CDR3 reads CASSPGLAREQYF. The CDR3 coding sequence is TGTGCCAGCAGTCCGGGACTAGCTCGCGAGCAGTACTTC.

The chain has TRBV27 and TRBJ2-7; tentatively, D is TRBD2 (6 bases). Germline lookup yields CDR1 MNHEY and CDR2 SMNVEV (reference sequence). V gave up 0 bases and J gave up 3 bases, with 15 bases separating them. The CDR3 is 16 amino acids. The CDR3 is CASSLSGYWRVYEQYF. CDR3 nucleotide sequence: TGTGCCAGCAGTTTATCGGGGTACTGGAGGGTCTACGAGCAGTACTTC.